Listed below are T cell receptor beta chains from one sample, sequenced in a study of blood T cell repertoires in COVID-19. Sequencing was performed with immunoSEQ multiplex PCR; in TCRdb, only in-frame clones are kept and a portion is missing. In the table there are 150,000 or so clones, around 84% of which are singletons. The material sequenced was peripheral blood. These receptors all stem from a woman in her forties or fifties in a cohort sampled during active or convalescent COVID-19. Each CDR3 is given with its conserved first and last residue. Each record gives: D gene, J gene, V gene, CDR3 protein. A D gene is named only where the DNA matches it firmly.

>TRBD1|TRBJ1-5|TRBV27
CASSFSGGQPQHF
>-|TRBJ1-5|TRBV7-9
CASTQDGSNQPQHF
>TRBD2|TRBJ2-1|TRBV6-2/TRBV6-3
CASSWAGTSGYNEQFF
>-|TRBJ1-6|TRBV3-1/TRBV3-2
CASSQEGANNSPLHF
>TRBD2|TRBJ2-7|TRBV29-1
CSVDSGGSSYEQYF
>-|TRBJ1-1|TRBV6-6
CASSYSRRDYEAFF
>TRBD1|TRBJ1-6|TRBV11-2
CASSLWDRANFSPLHF
>TRBD1|TRBJ2-7|TRBV19
CASSTRTGSYEQYF
>-|TRBJ1-2|TRBV19
CASTGRVYGYTF
>TRBD1|TRBJ1-4|TRBV19
CASSIGSSTGDEKLFF
>TRBD1|TRBJ2-2|TRBV19
CASSKDRAAGELFF
>TRBD1|TRBJ2-3|TRBV18
CASSPPRDRGSDTQYF
>-|TRBJ1-2|TRBV7-8
CASSPEGTYGYTF
>TRBD1|TRBJ1-4|TRBV4-1
CASNRDSNEKLFF
>TRBD1|TRBJ1-1|TRBV5-4
CASSIRQGDTEAFF
>TRBD1|TRBJ2-2|TRBV3-1/TRBV3-2
CASRGTGRTGELFF
>TRBD1|TRBJ1-5|TRBV11-2
CASSLRVQGTNQPQHF
>-|TRBJ1-1|TRBV7-9
CASSPGVQGRAPNTEAFF
>-|TRBJ2-2|TRBV30
CAWSVRRPSGELFF
>-|TRBJ1-2|TRBV19
CASSIRSPPGYGYTF
>-|TRBJ2-7|TRBV6-6
CASVGTDYEQYF
>-|TRBJ2-7|TRBV29-1
CSVVVGSEGEQYF
>-|TRBJ1-1|TRBV18
CASSPFRNHEAFF
>TRBD2|TRBJ2-1|TRBV11-2
CASSLLAGSNEQFF